This T cell receptor beta chain was documented in a study of blood T cells in healthy people across ages. The people who gave samples were healthy Caucasians from Russia, aged roughly 6 to 90. Concerning this clonotype itself: The antigen is undetermined.

CDR1 and CDR2 (germline): SEHNR, FQNEAQ (reference sequence). The CDR3 has 15 residues. V shed 1 base and J shed 2 bases, with 10 bases lying between them. Study results and limitations: TCR beta diversity per million T cells fell roughly linearly with age.

For the second PCR, which ran for roughly 7 to 11 cycles, a sample-barcoded 5' primer and a J-beta primer mix were used. The template-switch adaptor was a 5' adaptor with 12 random nucleotides. It tagged each cDNA molecule. Each sample yielded at least 2.5 million CDR3-containing paired-end reads. TCRdb analysed the 5' RACE reads with MiXCR anew, one entry per CDR3 protein. In the table there are hundreds of thousands of distinct CDR3 sequences, around 68% of which are singletons. The sequence derives from a young man in good health. The material sequenced was blood. The gene calls are TRBV7-9 and TRBJ2-3; D not resolved. In DNA form, the CDR3 reads TGTGCCAGCAGCTTAGTCGAGGTCCTCACAGATACGCAGTATTTT. Its translation is CASSLVEVLTDTQYF.